The rows below give T cell receptor beta chains drawn from one sample of a study of CD8 T cells in Susac syndrome. TCRdb reprocessed the immunoSEQ multiplex PCR reads via MiXCR and lists one record per CDR3 protein. The sample includes 150,000 to 200,000 distinct CDR3 sequences, roughly 94% of them seen just once. The sequencing input was CD4+ T cells from PBMCs. The receptors were gathered from a human donor with multiple sclerosis. Both conserved end residues are part of each CDR3. The D gene is left open where the match is weak. Not every row has a clone size; where given, it reads once, few, many or a size class.

abundance: NA; len: 21; v_gene: TRBV4-1; d_gene: TRBD2; j_gene: TRBJ2-1; CDR3aa: CASSQESPTSGRLSSYNEQFF; CDR3nt: TGCGCCAGCAGCCAAGAGTCTCCGACTAGCGGGAGGTTGAGCTCCTACAATGAGCAGTTCTTC
abundance: once; len: 15; v_gene: TRBV7-8; d_gene: NA; j_gene: TRBJ2-3; CDR3aa: CASSPRQKDTDTQYF; CDR3nt: TGTGCCAGCAGCCCCCGACAGAAAGACACAGATACGCAGTATTTT
abundance: NA; len: 16; v_gene: TRBV15; d_gene: TRBD1; j_gene: TRBJ2-1; CDR3aa: CATSRGQGAVQGEQFF; CDR3nt: TGTGCCACCAGCAGAGGTCAGGGGGCGGTCCAGGGAGAGCAGTTCTTC
abundance: many; len: 11; v_gene: TRBV7-6; d_gene: NA; j_gene: TRBJ1-2; CDR3aa: CASSTQGSYTF; CDR3nt: TGTGCCAGCAGCACACAGGGCAGCTACACCTTC
abundance: NA; len: 13; v_gene: TRBV5-1; d_gene: TRBD1; j_gene: TRBJ2-4; CDR3aa: CASSLETGVIQYF; CDR3nt: TGCGCCAGCAGCTTGGAGACAGGGGTCATTCAGTACTTC
abundance: NA; len: 13; v_gene: TRBV5-1; d_gene: NA; j_gene: TRBJ2-7; CDR3aa: CASSLQSSYEQYF; CDR3nt: TGCGCCAGCAGCTTGCAGAGCTCCTACGAGCAGTACTTC
abundance: NA; len: 16; v_gene: TRBV5-3; d_gene: NA; j_gene: TRBJ2-1; CDR3aa: CARRLGYLSFYNEQFF; CDR3nt: TGTGCCAGAAGGCTTGGGTACTTATCCTTCTACAATGAGCAGTTCTTC
abundance: NA; len: 13; v_gene: TRBV7-2; d_gene: NA; j_gene: TRBJ1-5; CDR3aa: CASTRDNNQPQHF; CDR3nt: TGTGCCAGCACCAGGGACAACAATCAGCCCCAGCATTTT
abundance: NA; len: 14; v_gene: TRBV6-6; d_gene: TRBD1; j_gene: TRBJ2-3; CDR3aa: CASSPGQGANTQYF; CDR3nt: TGTGCCAGCAGTCCCGGACAGGGGGCGAATACGCAGTATTTT
abundance: NA; len: 16; v_gene: TRBV2; d_gene: NA; j_gene: TRBJ2-5; CDR3aa: CASRATGAGPGETQYF; CDR3nt: TGTGCCAGCAGAGCGACGGGGGCAGGACCAGGCGAGACCCAGTACTTC
abundance: NA; len: 12; v_gene: TRBV12-3/TRBV12-4; d_gene: NA; j_gene: TRBJ2-5; CDR3aa: CASSRDQGTQYF; CDR3nt: TGTGCCAGCAGCCGGGACCAAGGGACCCAGTACTTC
abundance: NA; len: 14; v_gene: TRBV28; d_gene: TRBD2; j_gene: TRBJ2-7; CDR3aa: CASRRSGRVYEQYF; CDR3nt: TGTGCCAGCAGGCGGAGCGGGAGGGTATACGAGCAGTACTTC
abundance: NA; len: 14; v_gene: TRBV29-1; d_gene: NA; j_gene: TRBJ2-5; CDR3aa: CSVGVGGYQETQYF; CDR3nt: TGCAGCGTTGGAGTGGGGGGATACCAAGAGACCCAGTACTTC
abundance: NA; len: 15; v_gene: TRBV6-2/TRBV6-3; d_gene: TRBD2; j_gene: TRBJ2-1; CDR3aa: CASWVTSGRGHEQFF; CDR3nt: TGTGCCAGCTGGGTGACTAGCGGGAGGGGGCATGAGCAGTTCTTC
abundance: NA; len: 14; v_gene: TRBV5-6; d_gene: NA; j_gene: TRBJ1-3; CDR3aa: CASSLRVSGNTIYF; CDR3nt: TGTGCCAGCAGCTTGCGAGTCTCTGGAAACACCATATATTTT
abundance: NA; len: 15; v_gene: TRBV27; d_gene: TRBD2; j_gene: TRBJ2-7; CDR3aa: CASSSVSGTRRGQYF; CDR3nt: TGTGCCAGCAGTTCGGTTTCCGGGACTAGGCGAGGGCAGTACTTC
abundance: NA; len: 13; v_gene: TRBV7-9; d_gene: NA; j_gene: TRBJ1-1; CDR3aa: CASSFDSYAEAFF; CDR3nt: TGTGCCAGCAGCTTCGACAGTTACGCTGAAGCTTTCTTT
abundance: NA; len: 14; v_gene: TRBV7-9; d_gene: NA; j_gene: TRBJ1-2; CDR3aa: CASHPSGGVNGYTF; CDR3nt: TGTGCCAGCCACCCCTCGGGTGGGGTTAATGGCTACACCTTC
abundance: NA; len: 13; v_gene: TRBV12-3/TRBV12-4; d_gene: NA; j_gene: TRBJ2-2; CDR3aa: CASSFQGTGELFF; CDR3nt: TGTGCCAGCAGTTTTCAGGGAACCGGGGAGCTGTTTTTT
abundance: NA; len: 13; v_gene: TRBV3-1; d_gene: NA; j_gene: TRBJ2-3; CDR3aa: CASSQARMDTQYF; CDR3nt: TGTGCCAGCAGCCAAGCACGGATGGATACGCAGTATTTT
abundance: NA; len: 14; v_gene: TRBV6-2/TRBV6-3; d_gene: NA; j_gene: TRBJ1-1; CDR3aa: CASSFLHREREAFF; CDR3nt: TGTGCCAGCAGTTTCCTTCACAGGGAGAGGGAAGCTTTCTTT
abundance: NA; len: 12; v_gene: TRBV12-3/TRBV12-4; d_gene: NA; j_gene: TRBJ2-2; CDR3aa: CASSPGSWELFF; CDR3nt: TGTGCCAGCAGTCCAGGGTCCTGGGAGCTGTTTTTT
abundance: NA; len: 15; v_gene: TRBV12-3/TRBV12-4; d_gene: TRBD1; j_gene: TRBJ1-1; CDR3aa: CASTAPDRGNTEAFF; CDR3nt: TGTGCCAGCACCGCGCCTGACAGGGGGAACACTGAAGCTTTCTTT
abundance: NA; len: 16; v_gene: TRBV27; d_gene: TRBD1; j_gene: TRBJ2-5; CDR3aa: CASSFLGDRGRETQYF; CDR3nt: TGTGCCAGCAGTTTCTTAGGGGACAGGGGGCGAGAGACCCAGTACTTC
abundance: NA; len: 12; v_gene: TRBV3-1; d_gene: NA; j_gene: TRBJ1-4; CDR3aa: CASSQTNEKLFF; CDR3nt: TGTGCCAGCAGCCAAACTAATGAAAAACTGTTTTTT
abundance: NA; len: 12; v_gene: TRBV6-6; d_gene: NA; j_gene: TRBJ1-5; CDR3aa: CASSYIDQPQHF; CDR3nt: TGTGCCAGCAGTTATATTGACCAGCCCCAGCATTTT
abundance: NA; len: 14; v_gene: TRBV2; d_gene: TRBD2; j_gene: TRBJ2-5; CDR3aa: CASLTSRGMETQYF; CDR3nt: TGTGCCAGTCTGACTAGCCGGGGAATGGAGACCCAGTACTTC
abundance: NA; len: 13; v_gene: TRBV20-1; d_gene: NA; j_gene: TRBJ1-2; CDR3aa: CSASHGAIYGYTF; CDR3nt: TGCAGTGCTAGTCACGGGGCTATCTATGGCTACACCTTC
abundance: once; len: 13; v_gene: TRBV7-2; d_gene: NA; j_gene: TRBJ1-5; CDR3aa: CASSPGRTQPQHF; CDR3nt: TGTGCCAGCAGCCCGGGCCGAACTCAGCCCCAGCATTTT
abundance: NA; len: 14; v_gene: TRBV6-5; d_gene: TRBD1; j_gene: TRBJ2-7; CDR3aa: CASRNLDRGNEQYF; CDR3nt: TGTGCCAGCAGGAATTTGGACAGGGGTAACGAGCAGTACTTC
abundance: NA; len: 14; v_gene: TRBV9; d_gene: NA; j_gene: TRBJ2-1; CDR3aa: CASSEAGIYNEQFF; CDR3nt: TGTGCCAGCAGCGAAGCAGGGATCTACAATGAGCAGTTCTTC
abundance: NA; len: 13; v_gene: TRBV7-9; d_gene: NA; j_gene: TRBJ1-2; CDR3aa: CASSLVSYYGYTF; CDR3nt: TGTGCCAGCAGCTTAGTCTCATACTATGGCTACACCTTC
abundance: once; len: 15; v_gene: TRBV6-5; d_gene: NA; j_gene: TRBJ1-5; CDR3aa: CACKTGLYSNQPQHF; CDR3nt: TGTGCCTGCAAGACAGGACTGTATAGCAATCAGCCCCAGCATTTT
abundance: NA; len: 16; v_gene: TRBV3-1; d_gene: TRBD2; j_gene: TRBJ2-7; CDR3aa: CASSPLSAGVAHEQYF; CDR3nt: TGTGCCAGCAGCCCCCTGAGTGCGGGAGTGGCCCACGAGCAGTACTTC
abundance: NA; len: 13; v_gene: TRBV10-3; d_gene: TRBD1; j_gene: TRBJ2-7; CDR3aa: CATDRDRGDEQYF; CDR3nt: TGTGCCACAGACAGGGACCGTGGGGACGAGCAGTACTTC
abundance: NA; len: 14; v_gene: TRBV11-3; d_gene: NA; j_gene: TRBJ2-7; CDR3aa: CASSQGGEGYEQYF; CDR3nt: TGTGCCAGCAGTCAGGGGGGAGAAGGATACGAGCAGTACTTC
abundance: NA; len: 15; v_gene: TRBV27; d_gene: NA; j_gene: TRBJ2-7; CDR3aa: CASSLSGRAAYEQYF; CDR3nt: TGTGCCAGCAGTTTATCGGGCAGGGCAGCCTACGAGCAGTACTTC
abundance: NA; len: 12; v_gene: TRBV30; d_gene: NA; j_gene: TRBJ1-3; CDR3aa: CAWSDRLNTIYF; CDR3nt: TGTGCCTGGAGTGACCGACTAAACACCATATATTTT
abundance: NA; len: 14; v_gene: TRBV12-3/TRBV12-4; d_gene: NA; j_gene: TRBJ1-5; CDR3aa: CASSHRYLNQPQHF; CDR3nt: TGTGCCAGCAGTCACAGGTACCTTAATCAGCCCCAGCATTTT
abundance: NA; len: 12; v_gene: TRBV28; d_gene: NA; j_gene: TRBJ1-1; CDR3aa: CATTHGNTEAFF; CDR3nt: TGTGCCACTACCCACGGGAACACTGAAGCTTTCTTT
abundance: NA; len: 15; v_gene: TRBV10-2; d_gene: TRBD2; j_gene: TRBJ2-7; CDR3aa: CASSQLLAGQYEQYF; CDR3nt: TGCGCCAGCAGTCAATTACTAGCGGGACAATACGAGCAGTACTTC
abundance: NA; len: 16; v_gene: TRBV4-1; d_gene: NA; j_gene: TRBJ2-1; CDR3aa: CASSQDFGRLWNEQFF; CDR3nt: TGCGCCAGCAGCCAAGATTTCGGGAGACTCTGGAATGAGCAGTTCTTC
abundance: NA; len: 15; v_gene: TRBV3-1; d_gene: TRBD2; j_gene: TRBJ2-1; CDR3aa: CASSQGTSGRFEQFF; CDR3nt: TGTGCCAGCAGCCAAGGGACTAGCGGGAGATTTGAGCAGTTCTTC
abundance: once; len: 13; v_gene: TRBV2; d_gene: NA; j_gene: TRBJ1-2; CDR3aa: CASSLSQLDGYTF; CDR3nt: TGTGCCAGCAGTTTAAGCCAGCTCGATGGCTACACCTTC
abundance: NA; len: 12; v_gene: TRBV5-5; d_gene: NA; j_gene: TRBJ1-5; CDR3aa: CASSLSDQPQHF; CDR3nt: TGTGCCAGCAGCTTGAGCGATCAGCCCCAGCATTTT
abundance: NA; len: 15; v_gene: TRBV18; d_gene: TRBD2; j_gene: TRBJ2-7; CDR3aa: CASSLTSVKENEQYF; CDR3nt: TGTGCCAGCTCACTGACTAGCGTGAAGGAGAACGAGCAGTACTTC
abundance: once; len: 16; v_gene: TRBV7-8; d_gene: TRBD1; j_gene: TRBJ1-1; CDR3aa: CASSTTPGTANTEAFF; CDR3nt: TGTGCCAGCAGCACCACTCCCGGGACAGCCAACACTGAAGCTTTCTTT
abundance: NA; len: 16; v_gene: TRBV23-1; d_gene: NA; j_gene: TRBJ1-1; CDR3aa: CASSQFGGPMNTEAFF; CDR3nt: TGCGCCAGCAGTCAATTCGGGGGGCCAATGAACACTGAAGCTTTCTTT
abundance: NA; len: 15; v_gene: TRBV20-1; d_gene: TRBD2; j_gene: TRBJ2-2; CDR3aa: CSAGGTSLSTGELFF; CDR3nt: TGCAGTGCTGGAGGGACTAGTCTGTCCACCGGGGAGCTGTTTTTT
abundance: NA; len: 14; v_gene: TRBV12-3/TRBV12-4; d_gene: TRBD1; j_gene: TRBJ1-2; CDR3aa: CASTNRGQNSGYTF; CDR3nt: TGTGCCAGCACTAACAGGGGGCAAAACTCTGGCTACACCTTC
abundance: NA; len: 12; v_gene: TRBV13; d_gene: NA; j_gene: TRBJ2-1; CDR3aa: CASSRTANEQFF; CDR3nt: TGTGCCAGCAGCCGGACGGCCAATGAGCAGTTCTTC
abundance: NA; len: 13; v_gene: TRBV12-3/TRBV12-4; d_gene: NA; j_gene: TRBJ2-5; CDR3aa: CASSFSRTQTQYF; CDR3nt: TGTGCCAGCAGTTTTAGCCGGACACAGACCCAGTACTTC
abundance: once; len: 16; v_gene: TRBV7-9; d_gene: NA; j_gene: TRBJ1-2; CDR3aa: CASSLEGGGFSYGYTF; CDR3nt: TGTGCCAGCAGCTTAGAGGGCGGGGGATTCAGCTATGGCTACACCTTC
abundance: NA; len: 15; v_gene: TRBV11-1; d_gene: TRBD2; j_gene: TRBJ2-1; CDR3aa: CASRGTSGRISEQFF; CDR3nt: TGTGCCAGTAGAGGGACTAGCGGGAGGATAAGCGAGCAGTTCTTC
abundance: NA; len: 16; v_gene: TRBV10-3; d_gene: TRBD1; j_gene: TRBJ1-2; CDR3aa: CAISGRDSPSGYGYTF; CDR3nt: TGTGCCATCAGTGGGAGGGACAGCCCCTCTGGCTATGGCTACACCTTC